This T cell receptor beta chain was profiled in a study of cytomegalovirus exposure and HLA in healthy donors. PCR employed 60 Vbeta and 13 Jbeta primers. Here immunoSEQ multiplex PCR was the method, and the copy in TCRdb shows in-frame clones only, minus some. Of 180,000 or so clones in the sample, more than 65% were seen once. V was pared by 1 base and J by 4 bases, with 0 bases of the junction left unmatched. Germline values: CDR1 LGHNA, CDR2 YNFKEQ. CDR3 length: 14 residues. On this clone: This probably arose from a read error, given a far larger clone one base away.

This sequence originates from a male donor in good health and CMV-seronegative. The V gene is TRBV4-2, the J gene TRBJ1-2; 10 bases are shared with TRBD1. Sequenced material: PBMCs. This chain's CDR3 is CASSQGQGAYGYTF. The CDR3 DNA reads as TGTGCCAGCAGCCAAGGACAGGGGGCCTATGGCTACACCTTC.